This TCR beta chain came from a study of patients with pleural tuberculosis (dated by TCRdb to between 2014 and 2016). The CDR3, from cysteine to phenylalanine, totals 10 residues. The retained sequence is limited to the CDR3, 30 bases, with the frame set at the first base. Relative to germline, V is 7 bases shorter and J is 4 bases shorter, with 4 bases between their ends. Per the germline V gene, SGHDN is the CDR1 and FVKESK is the CDR2. Instrument on record: Illumina Genome Analyzer IIx. TCRdb cleaned the public reads at Q25 with fastp, built clones with MiXCR and kept in-frame beta chains. One record per CDR3 amino acid sequence lists the most common genes and DNA. The sample table records tens of thousands of distinct CDR3 sequences; approximately 7.9% of these occur just once. The ten largest clones capture 15% to 20% of the sample. This clonotype came up a few times. What this receptor recognizes is not known. Base-call qualities are not available, and no considerably larger clone is one nucleotide away.

The TCR sequence derives from a human donor with pleural tuberculosis. The rearranged chain carries TRBV14 and TRBJ2-5; the D gene remains uncertain. The DNA reads as follows: TGTGCCAGCACTGCAGAGACCCAGTACTTC. The translation is CASTAETQYF.